A single sample gave rise to the 32 T cell receptor beta chains below, sequenced in a study of T-cell reconstitution after alpha-beta-depleted transplantation in children. The TCRbeta library incorporated unique molecular identifiers. One entry per CDR3 protein, called by TCRdb with MiXCR from the PCR reads. The sample yields fewer than 750,000 distinct CDR3 sequences, around 27% seen once. The source was PBMCs, collected before TCRalphabeta/CD19-depleted stem cell transplant. The receptor set was obtained from a boy under two years old with Wiskott-Aldrich syndrome, due to receive a stem cell transplant.

This clonotype was picked up a small number of times. The CDR3 loop is CASSLDGTGVSPLHF. The DNA of the CDR3 is TGTGCCAGCAGTTTAGACGGGACAGGGGTCTCACCCCTCCACTTT. This chain joins TRBV12-3 or TRBV12-4 and TRBJ1-6; the match to TRBD1 covers 10 bases. The trim removed 1 base at V and 10 bases at J, leaving 4 bases unmatched. The CDR3 is 15 residues long.

This clonotype was seen a few times. The CDR3 loop is CSARDPSASGSNEQFF. CDR3 nucleotide sequence: TGCAGTGCTAGAGATCCTTCGGCTAGCGGGAGTAATGAGCAGTTCTTC. The chain employs TRBV20-1 and TRBJ2-1; 10 nucleotides match TRBD2. CDR1 and CDR2 from the germline V gene are DFQATT and SNEGSKA (reference sequence). The trim removed 0 bases at V and 7 bases at J, leaving 9 bases unmatched. The CDR3 has 16 residues.

This clonotype was picked up a small number of times. The chain links TRBV28 to TRBJ1-1; D unresolved. V was clipped by 8 bases and J by 1 base, with 14 bases between them. Germline V gene sequence: CDR1 MDHEN, CDR2 SYDVKM. The CDR3 runs 14 residues. The DNA of the CDR3 is TGTGCCAGCCCGAGCCCTAACGGGAACACTGAAGCTTTCTTT. Translating it yields CASPSPNGNTEAFF. The variable domain in full, with the rest retrieved from reference TRBV28 and TRBJ1-1, is DVKVTQSSRYLVKRTGEKVFLECVQDMDHENMFWYRQDPGLGLRLIYFSYDVKMKEKGDIPEGYSVSREKKERFSLILESASTNQTSMYLCASPSPNGNTEAFFGQGTRLTVV.

The rearrangement links TRBV11-3 to TRBJ2-3; 8 positions agree with TRBD2. The V gene's germline CDR1 is SGHNT and CDR2 YENEEA. Trimming took 1 base from V and 3 from J; bases not matched to a gene: 6. There are 16 residues in the CDR3. CDR3 nucleotide sequence: TGTGCCAGCAGCTTAGGGGTAGCGGGAACGACAGATACGCAGTATTTT. This codes for CASSLGVAGTTDTQYF.

This clonotype has just a few counts. The J gene is TRBJ2-5, the V gene TRBV5-1; D is unclear. The germline V gene encodes CDR1 SGHRS and CDR2 YFSETQ. The CDR3 loop spans 13 amino acids. The V gene lost 3 bases and the J gene lost 0 bases, with 6 bases spanning the gap. Here the CDR3 reads CASSWRNQETQYF. The DNA of the CDR3 is TGCGCCAGCAGCTGGCGGAACCAAGAGACCCAGTACTTC. The full variable domain, with the rest looked up from reference TRBV5-1 and TRBJ2-5, is KAGVTQTPRYLIKTRGQQVTLSCSPISGHRSVSWYQQTPGQGLQFLFEYFSETQRNKGNFPGRFSGRQFSNSRSEMNVSTLELGDSALYLCASSWRNQETQYFGPGTRLLVL.

The chain joins TRBV15 to TRBJ2-5; TRBD1 might be the D (6 bases). V was shortened by 0 bases and J by 3 bases, with 14 bases between the two germline ends. The CDR3 length is 16 residues. Per germline, CDR1 LNHNV and CDR2 YYDKDF (reference sequence). CDR3 sequence (DNA): TGTGCCACCAGCAGAGACGGGACAAAGATTAAAGAGACCCAGTACTTC. Residues: CATSRDGTKIKETQYF.

This clonotype was counted a few times. The chain uses TRBV12-3 or TRBV12-4 and TRBJ1-5, with 8 positions matching TRBD1. Germline trimming cut 1 base from V and 8 bases from J; bases unmatched to any gene: 7. This CDR3 is 15 amino acids long. This chain's CDR3 is CASSLEGTGSKPQHF. The CDR3 DNA reads as TGTGCCAGCAGTTTAGAAGGGACAGGATCCAAGCCCCAGCATTTT.

V and J are TRBV5-1 and TRBJ2-1, with D perhaps TRBD2 (5 bases). V lost 6 bases and J 4 bases, leaving 14 bases between the germline ends. Germline CDR1 and CDR2: SGHRS and YFSETQ. The CDR3 has 14 amino acids. The chain's CDR3 is CASNKGPGYNEQFF. The CDR3 DNA reads as TGCGCCAGCAACAAGGGCCCGGGATACAATGAGCAGTTCTTC.

This sequence joins TRBV28 and TRBJ2-1; TRBD2 matches at 8 bases. J lost 10 bases, V lost 4 bases, and 12 bases had no gene match. CDR1 and CDR2 (germline): MDHEN, SYDVKM. This CDR3 contains 15 residues. This CDR3 is CASSSGTRSLGEQFF. As DNA, the CDR3 is TGTGCCAGCAGTTCCGGGACTAGGTCCCTAGGGGAGCAGTTCTTC.

CDR3 nucleotide sequence: TGTGCCAGCTCACGCGGGAGAGAGACCCAGTACTTC. This codes for CASSRGRETQYF. V gene TRBV18 combines with J gene TRBJ2-5; 7 bases align to TRBD2. This CDR3 contains 12 residues. The germline gives CDR1 KGHSH, CDR2 LQKENI. V gave up 4 bases and J gave up 4 bases; unmatched junction bases: 0.

The chain recombines TRBV11-2 with TRBJ1-3, with D uncertain. V lost 5 bases and J 2 bases, leaving 16 bases between the germline ends. This CDR3 region has 16 residues. Germline V gene data show CDR1 as SGHAT and CDR2 as FQNNGV. Written as DNA, the CDR3 is TGTGCCAGCAGCAAATGGACCGCCTCGGCTGGAAACACCATATATTTT. It is translated as CASSKWTASAGNTIYF.

This clonotype was recorded only once. J is TRBJ2-4 and V is TRBV27; perhaps TRBD2 as D (7 bases). This CDR3 is built from 17 residues. Trimming removed 9 bases at V and 3 bases at J, with 24 bases between. CDR1 and CDR2 (germline): MNHEY, SMNVEV (reference sequence). CDR3 sequence: CARSPRGGLGGKNIQYF. Here the CDR3 DNA reads TGTGCCAGAAGTCCCAGGGGAGGGCTAGGAGGCAAAAACATTCAGTACTTC.

The gene calls are TRBV11-1 and TRBJ2-7; 8 nucleotides agree with TRBD2. This CDR3 is built from 15 residues. J was trimmed by 3 bases and V by 6 bases; bases with no gene match: 10. The germline gives CDR1 SGHAT, CDR2 FQDESV (reference sequence). CDR3 amino acids: CASSTPREGNYEQYF. The CDR3 DNA is TGTGCCAGCAGTACACCCCGGGAGGGGAACTACGAGCAGTACTTC.

This clonotype came up a few times. The chain joins TRBV28 to TRBJ2-2, with D unclear. Trimming removed 11 bases from V and 1 base from J, with 11 bases in between. There are 13 residues in the CDR3. CDR1 is MDHEN and CDR2 is SYDVKM in the germline V gene. The CDR3 sequence: CACGHLNTGELFF. The CDR3 region has the DNA TGTGCCTGTGGGCACCTGAACACCGGGGAGCTGTTTTTT.

This clonotype was found a few times. This sequence joins TRBV11-2 and TRBJ2-2; possibly TRBD1 for D (6 bases). The V gene lost 6 bases and the J gene lost 5 bases, with 19 bases spanning the gap. The CDR3 length is 16 residues. Germline values: CDR1 SGHAT, CDR2 FQNNGV. In DNA, the CDR3 is TGTGCCAGCAGTCCTTCGACGCTCAGGGGTACCGGGGAGCTGTTTTTT. Residues: CASSPSTLRGTGELFF.

This clonotype has more than one count but fewer than ten. The chain carries TRBV7-2 and TRBJ2-5, with D unresolved. The CDR3 is 13 residues long. V was trimmed by 1 base and J by 4 bases, leaving 7 bases between them. CDR1 and CDR2 (germline): SGHTA, FQGNSA. The CDR3 loop is CASSLEWVETQYF. The CDR3 DNA follows: TGTGCCAGCAGCTTAGAATGGGTAGAGACCCAGTACTTC.

The chain recombines TRBV30 with TRBJ1-3; D perhaps matches TRBD1 (5 bases). CDR3 length: 15 residues. The germline V gene has CDR1 GTSNPN and CDR2 SVGIG (reference sequence). V was pared by 7 bases and J by 0 bases, with 16 bases between. CDR3 protein: CALQVLHLSGNTIYF. CDR3 DNA: TGTGCCTTACAGGTTCTCCATCTCTCTGGAAACACCATATATTTT.

The chain carries TRBV20-1 and TRBJ2-1, with D tentatively TRBD1 or TRBD2 (5 bases each). V lost 3 bases and J 2 bases, leaving 14 bases between the germline ends. This CDR3 spans 15 amino acids. Germline V gives CDR1 DFQATT, CDR2 SNEGSKA (reference sequence). CDR3 in amino acids: CSARARWGTYNEQFF. The CDR3, as DNA: TGCAGTGCTAGGGCCAGGTGGGGGACCTACAATGAGCAGTTCTTC.

The V gene is TRBV20-1, the J gene TRBJ2-1; weak D call: TRBD2 (6 bases). This CDR3 region has 13 residues. Germline V CDR1 and CDR2: DFQATT, SNEGSKA (reference sequence). Trimming took off 5 bases at V and 8 bases at J, with 16 bases between the two ends. The DNA for the CDR3 is TGCAGTGCTCCTCGACCCGGAGGGGATGAGCAGTTCTTC. Its protein product is CSAPRPGGDEQFF.

This clonotype has only a few counts. This chain uses TRBV5-1 with TRBJ2-1; no clear D gene. Germline lookup yields CDR1 SGHRS and CDR2 YFSETQ. The CDR3 spans 15 residues. Trimming cost V 4 bases and J 5 bases, with 16 bases left between them. The CDR3 DNA is TGCGCCAGCAGCCCCTTTATGGGCCATGACAATGAGCAGTTCTTC. Its translation is CASSPFMGHDNEQFF.

This clonotype was seen more than once but under ten times. J is TRBJ2-7 and V is TRBV20-1; D remains ambiguous. The CDR3 contains 13 residues. Germline lookup yields CDR1 DFQATT and CDR2 SNEGSKA (reference sequence). V was pared by 5 bases and J by 2 bases, with 13 bases between. The CDR3 nucleotides are TGCAGTGCTGGGTCCACTGGGACCTACGAGCAGTACTTC. This gives the protein CSAGSTGTYEQYF.

This clonotype was seen a handful of times. CDR3 DNA: TGTGCCGGGACCCGGGGAGGTGGTTTCACTGAAGCTTTCTTT. The encoded protein is CAGTRGGGFTEAFF. The rearrangement links TRBV30 to TRBJ1-1; D is possibly TRBD1 (5 bases). The V and J ends lost 8 bases and 4 bases respectively, with 20 bases between them. Germline CDR1 reads GTSNPN; CDR2 reads SVGIG (reference sequence). The CDR3 is 14 amino acids.

The rearrangement links TRBV6-1 to TRBJ2-1, with 11 bases that match TRBD2. J lost 12 bases, V lost 7 bases, and 11 bases had no gene match. Germline CDR1 reads MNHNS; CDR2 reads SASEGT. CDR3 length equals 14 residues. The CDR3 reads CASNRLAGPQGQFF. DNA for the CDR3: TGTGCCAGCAATAGACTAGCGGGACCCCAGGGGCAGTTCTTC.

V usage is TRBV20-1 and J usage is TRBJ2-7; 9 nucleotides match TRBD2. There are 14 residues in the CDR3. The ends lost 4 bases at V and 2 bases at J; junction bases unmatched: 6. Germline loops: CDR1 DFQATT, CDR2 SNEGSKA (reference sequence). The CDR3 sequence: CSANPSGIPYEQYF. The CDR3 DNA reads as TGCAGTGCTAATCCTAGCGGGATCCCCTACGAGCAGTACTTC.

The chain has TRBV11-2 and TRBJ2-7, with 7 bases lining up with TRBD1. Trimming at V came to 1 base and at J to 2 bases, leaving 8 bases not matched to a gene. The CDR3 is 16 residues long. CDR1 is SGHAT, CDR2 FQNNGV, per germline. The CDR3 spells CASSLGVDRWTYEQYF. The CDR3 DNA is TGTGCCAGCAGCTTAGGGGTGGACAGGTGGACCTACGAGCAGTACTTC.

This clonotype was picked up a small number of times. CDR3 residues: CASSLFAVEGSNQPQHF. The DNA for the CDR3 is TGTGCCAGCAGTTTATTCGCGGTGGAGGGGTCAAATCAGCCCCAGCATTTT. The V gene is TRBV27, the J gene TRBJ1-5; tentative D call: TRBD1 (5 bases). The CDR3 loop spans 17 amino acids. V lost 1 base, J lost 4 bases, and 17 bases lay in between. Germline values: CDR1 MNHEY, CDR2 SMNVEV (reference sequence).

The DNA of the CDR3 is TGTGCCAGCACCGACGGGCTAGTTCACACCCAGCATTTT. Translated: CASTDGLVHTQHF. The V and J genes are TRBV12-3 or TRBV12-4 and TRBJ1-5; D not resolved. The CDR3 loop spans 13 amino acids. V shed 7 bases and J shed 11 bases, with 18 bases lying between them.

J is TRBJ2-1 and V is TRBV5-1; a possible D gene is TRBD2 (5 bases). CDR1 is SGHRS, CDR2 YFSETQ, per germline. The V and J ends lost 4 bases and 8 bases respectively, with 16 bases between them. The CDR3 sequence is 14 residues long. CDR3 nucleotides: TGCGCCAGCAGCCCCAAACTAGTTATGGATGAGCAGTTCTTC. Protein: CASSPKLVMDEQFF.

This clonotype was observed a handful of times. The chain is built from TRBV27 and TRBJ2-7; 10 bases fit TRBD1. V trimming: 4 bases; J trimming: 3 bases; junction bases outside the gene matches: 15. The CDR3 sequence is 18 residues long. Per the germline V gene, CDR1 is MNHEY and CDR2 is SMNVEV (reference sequence). CDR3 in amino acids: CASSSTSPRDRGFYEQYF. The CDR3 DNA sequence: TGTGCCAGCAGTTCGACCTCTCCCCGGGACAGGGGATTCTACGAGCAGTACTTC.

This chain uses TRBV30 with TRBJ2-2; 11 nucleotides line up with TRBD2. Trimming took 0 bases from V and 2 from J; bases not matched to a gene: 5. The CDR3 extends over 17 amino acids. CDR1 GTSNPN and CDR2 SVGIG come from the germline V gene (reference sequence). The CDR3 DNA is TGTGCCTGGAGTGTACGGCTAGCGGGAGGCAACACCGGGGAGCTGTTTTTT. Translated: CAWSVRLAGGNTGELFF.

The chain has TRBV4-2 and TRBJ2-3, with D perhaps matching TRBD2 (6 bases). Trimming left V 4 bases short and J 2 bases short, with 13 bases between. Germline-derived CDR1 and CDR2 are LGHNA and YNFKEQ. The CDR3 extends over 15 amino acids. The DNA of the CDR3 is TGTGCCAGCAGCCCAAGGGAGGACCCCACAGATACGCAGTATTTT. As protein: CASSPREDPTDTQYF.

This clonotype came up many times. The chain links TRBV5-1 to TRBJ1-6, with 9 bases aligning to TRBD1. Germline V gene lookup returns CDR1 SGHRS and CDR2 YFSETQ. V lost 2 bases to trimming and J lost 7 bases; unmatched junction nucleotides: 4. CDR3 length equals 15 residues. CDR3 residues: CASSFWTGVNSPLHF. DNA of the CDR3: TGCGCCAGCAGCTTCTGGACAGGGGTGAATTCACCCCTCCACTTT. Looking up the rest from reference TRBV5-1 and TRBJ1-6 gives the full variable domain: KAGVTQTPRYLIKTRGQQVTLSCSPISGHRSVSWYQQTPGQGLQFLFEYFSETQRNKGNFPGRFSGRQFSNSRSEMNVSTLELGDSALYLCASSFWTGVNSPLHFGNGTRLTVT.